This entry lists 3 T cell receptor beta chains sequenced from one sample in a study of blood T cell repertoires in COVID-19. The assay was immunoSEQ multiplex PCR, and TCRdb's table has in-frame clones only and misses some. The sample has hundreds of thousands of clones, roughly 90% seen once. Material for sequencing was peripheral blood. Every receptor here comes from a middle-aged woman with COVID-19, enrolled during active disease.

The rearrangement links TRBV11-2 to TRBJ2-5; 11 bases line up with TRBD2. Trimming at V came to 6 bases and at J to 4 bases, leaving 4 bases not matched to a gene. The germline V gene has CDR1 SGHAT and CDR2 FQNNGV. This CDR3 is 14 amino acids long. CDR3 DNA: TGTGCCAGCAGACCCGGGACTAGCGGAGAGACCCAGTACTTC. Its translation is CASRPGTSGETQYF.

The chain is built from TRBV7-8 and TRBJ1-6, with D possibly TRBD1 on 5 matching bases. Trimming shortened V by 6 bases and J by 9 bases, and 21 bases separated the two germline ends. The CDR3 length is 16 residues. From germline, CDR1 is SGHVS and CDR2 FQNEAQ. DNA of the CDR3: TGTGCCAGCAGACCAGCTGGGGGGGTGGGTACTTCACCCCTCCACTTT. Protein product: CASRPAGGVGTSPLHF.

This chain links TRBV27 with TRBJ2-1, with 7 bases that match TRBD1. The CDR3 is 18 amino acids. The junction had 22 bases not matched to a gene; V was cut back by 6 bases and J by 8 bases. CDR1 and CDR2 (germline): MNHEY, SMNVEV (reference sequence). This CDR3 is CASSPRGTGAWDLDEQFF. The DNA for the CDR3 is TGTGCCAGCAGCCCCAGGGGCACAGGGGCTTGGGATCTGGATGAGCAGTTCTTC.